This T cell receptor beta chain was captured in a study of tumor and adjacent non-tumor tissue in lung cancer. Across the whole study: On average, productive TCRbeta reads reached about 4.17 million per sample. Broader study findings: Higher tumor TCR diversity was associated with shorter survival. Compared with tumor, normal lung showed significantly lower TCR diversity.

This clonotype was counted once. As yet, its antigen is unknown. The junction departs from germline at one end; a sequencing error may be responsible. The germline gives CDR1 SGHNT, CDR2 YENEEA. The CDR3 consists of 12 residues. The library came from three nested PCR rounds adapted from ARM-PCR protocols. TCRdb re-called the multiplex PCR reads through MiXCR, storing one row per CDR3 protein. The sample carries 120,000 or so distinct CDR3 sequences, approximately 66% recorded once. This sample's RNA came from whole unsorted tissue. Newly diagnosed lung cancer patients had thoracic surgery in China, August–November 2014, without prior chemotherapy.

The chain employs TRBV11-3 and TRBJ2-3; no clear D. The source is a man aged 25-40 years with non-small cell lung cancer. Sequenced: lung tumor tissue. The CDR3 coding sequence is TGTGCCAACAGCTTCTGGCGTGATACGCAGTATTTT. Translating gives CANSFWRDTQYF.